This TCR beta chain was documented in a study of blood T cells in healthy people across ages. Through a sample-barcoded 5' primer and a J-beta primer mix, a second PCR was run for roughly 6 to 12 cycles. TCRdb independently ran MiXCR on the 5' RACE reads; one entry per CDR3 protein. The repertoire consists of approximately 820,000 distinct CDR3 sequences, with about 42% occurring once and the leading ten covering roughly a fifth. The V gene end was trimmed by 10 bases and the J gene end by 3 bases; junction bases not matched to a gene: 8. Germline lookup yields CDR1 MNHNS and CDR2 SASEGT. The CDR3 spans 14 residues. Only a few counts were recorded for this clonotype.

The source is a man aged 55 to 69 in good health. This chain joins TRBV6-1 and TRBJ1-2, with 10 positions matching TRBD1. Sequenced material: blood. CDR3 residues: CATRTGGNDYGYTF. CDR3 nucleotide sequence: TGTGCCACCCGGACAGGGGGTAACGACTATGGCTACACCTTC.